The clone carrying this TCR beta chain was detected only a few times. Its antigen is unidentified. This sample is part of a study of CD8 T cells in ankylosing spondylitis. Study-wide findings and caveats: With a CD8+ phenotype, disease-linked clones were relatively rare in peripheral blood. Ankylosing spondylitis blood seemed to carry a telltale TCR beta motif made of several highly homologous variants.

Germline-derived CDR1 and CDR2 are SGHVS and FNYEAQ. The CDR3 runs to 13 residues. V was trimmed by 0 bases and J by 6 bases, leaving 6 bases between them. From the 5' RACE reads, TCRdb called clonotypes with MiXCR, one entry per CDR3 protein. The top ten hold roughly a fifth of the sample, which has under 950,000 distinct CDR3 sequences, 15% to 20% seen once. This rearrangement joins TRBV7-6 to TRBJ2-1, with D uncertain. This TCR was sampled from a male donor with ankylosing spondylitis. The sample taken for sequencing was blood, either unsorted or a sorted T cell fraction (not recorded which). CDR3 protein: CASSLALGNEQFF. CDR3 coding DNA: TGTGCCAGCAGCTTAGCCCTTGGCAATGAGCAGTTCTTC.